These T cell receptor beta chains were read from a single sample in a study of T-cell reconstitution after alpha-beta-depleted transplantation in children. TCRdb analysed the PCR reads with MiXCR anew, one entry per CDR3 protein. Here the sample spans about 16,000 distinct CDR3 sequences, 5.1% being singletons. This material consisted of PBMCs, taken before TCRalphabeta/CD19-depleted stem cell transplant. The receptors were sampled from a boy aged 5-17 years with acute lymphoblastic leukemia, due to receive a stem cell transplant. CDR3s include the opening cysteine and the closing phenylalanine or tryptophan. A D gene is named only where the DNA matches it firmly. The size field is filled for only some rows; it gives once, few, many or a size class.

TRBJ2-1,TRBD1,-,TRBV7-8,CASSPRDRGSSWEQFF,TGTGCCAGCAGCCCCCGGGACAGGGGGTCGTCGTGGGAGCAGTTCTTC
TRBJ1-4,TRBD1,medium-sized,TRBV6-6,CASRTGTGVGKLFF,TGTGCCAGCAGGACCGGGACAGGGGTCGGAAAACTGTTTTTT
TRBJ2-1,-,many,TRBV11-3,CASRKRVGGPYNEQFF,TGTGCCAGCAGGAAAAGAGTGGGGGGCCCCTACAATGAGCAGTTCTTC
TRBJ2-3,TRBD2,many,TRBV6-4,CASSDQRGDTQYF,TGTGCCAGCAGTGACCAGCGGGGGGATACGCAGTATTTT
TRBJ2-2,-,medium-sized,TRBV27,CASSWIVSWNTGELFF,TGTGCCAGCAGTTGGATCGTTTCTTGGAACACCGGGGAGCTGTTTTTT
TRBJ2-3,-,many,TRBV4-1,CASSTGISSTDTQYF,TGCGCCAGCAGTACGGGGATTTCTAGCACAGATACGCAGTATTTT
TRBJ2-3,TRBD2,-,TRBV20-1,CSARAGGPTDTQYF,TGCAGTGCTAGAGCGGGAGGACCGACAGATACGCAGTATTTT
TRBJ2-1,TRBD2,few,TRBV20-1,CSAGDSRLAGGRNEQFF,TGCAGTGCTGGAGACAGTCGACTAGCGGGGGGGCGCAATGAGCAGTTCTTC
TRBJ2-5,-,many,TRBV7-2,CASSFHGSGETQYF,TGTGCCAGCAGCTTTCATGGGTCCGGAGAGACCCAGTACTTC
TRBJ2-1,-,many,TRBV7-6,CASSFTNRGEQFF,TGTGCCAGCAGCTTTACTAACCGCGGTGAGCAGTTCTTC
TRBJ1-4,TRBD1,-,TRBV6-1,CASRGGQGMPNEKLFF,TGTGCCAGCAGAGGCGGACAGGGGATGCCTAATGAAAAACTGTTTTTT
TRBJ1-1,-,many,TRBV4-1,CASSGRGTGSTEAFF,TGCGCCAGCAGCGGAAGGGGGACCGGGAGCACTGAAGCTTTCTTT
TRBJ1-5,-,few,TRBV6-1,CASSEEVDAFGPQHF,TGTGCCAGCAGTGAAGAGGTTGACGCCTTCGGGCCCCAGCATTTT
TRBJ2-3,-,-,TRBV20-1,CCARAGGIGPTDTQYF,TGCTGCGCTAGAGCCGGGGGCATCGGGCCCACAGATACGCAGTATTTT
TRBJ1-1,-,many,TRBV19,CASSMGSDSQNTEAFF,TGTGCCAGTAGTATGGGGTCGGACAGCCAAAACACTGAAGCTTTCTTT
TRBJ2-1,TRBD1,many,TRBV5-6,CASSFNGQGADEQFF,TGTGCCAGCAGCTTTAACGGACAGGGGGCTGATGAGCAGTTCTTC
TRBJ2-3,TRBD2,many,TRBV20-1,CSAVLSGRSTDTQYF,TGCAGTGCTGTCCTTAGCGGGAGATCCACAGATACGCAGTATTTT
TRBJ1-4,TRBD1,many,TRBV9,CASSATGAPNEKLFF,TGTGCCAGCAGCGCTACAGGGGCTCCTAATGAAAAACTGTTTTTT
TRBJ2-5,TRBD1,-,TRBV19,CASRPQGLQETKYF,TGTGCCAGTAGGCCACAGGGGCTCCAAGAGACCAAGTACTTC
TRBJ2-1,TRBD2,-,TRBV20-1,CSAWGGLANSYNEQFF,TGCAGTGCCTGGGGAGGACTAGCGAACTCCTACAATGAGCAGTTCTTC
TRBJ1-3,-,many,TRBV29-1,CSVIETARGNTIYF,TGCAGCGTTATAGAAACAGCCCGCGGAAACACCATATATTTT
TRBJ2-1,-,many,TRBV20-1,CSARDLQAPEQFF,TGCAGTGCTAGAGACCTTCAAGCCCCGGAGCAGTTCTTC
TRBJ2-7,TRBD2,many,TRBV7-2,CASSFKTSGRYEQYF,TGTGCCAGCAGCTTTAAGACTAGCGGGAGGTACGAGCAGTACTTC
TRBJ1-1,-,medium-sized,TRBV6-1,CASSETAMNTEAFF,TGTGCCAGCAGTGAGACAGCAATGAACACTGAAGCTTTCTTT
TRBJ2-3,TRBD2,many,TRBV4-3,CASSPGTSGSDTQYF,TGCGCCAGCAGTCCCGGGACTAGCGGTTCAGATACGCAGTATTTT
TRBJ1-6,-,medium-sized,TRBV12-3/TRBV12-4,CASSFSRSSYNSPLHF,TGTGCCAGCAGTTTTTCTAGGAGCTCCTATAATTCACCCCTCCACTTT
TRBJ2-1,TRBD2,large,TRBV7-9,CASNGRDFLYNEQFF,TGTGCCAGCAACGGGAGGGACTTTCTGTACAATGAGCAGTTCTTC
TRBJ1-2,-,many,TRBV7-2,CASSLGVHTNYGYTF,TGTGCCAGCAGCTTAGGGGTTCACACAAACTATGGCTACACCTTC
TRBJ2-5,-,many,TRBV6-5,CASSYSGGIQETQYF,TGTGCCAGCAGTTACTCAGGAGGGATCCAAGAGACCCAGTACTTC
TRBJ2-6,-,many,TRBV6-5,CASSYAQTGANVLTF,TGTGCCAGCAGTTACGCCCAAACTGGGGCCAACGTCCTGACTTTC
TRBJ2-3,-,medium-sized,TRBV15,CATSTGSFDTQYF,TGTGCCACCAGCACTGGCTCCTTCGATACGCAGTATTTT
TRBJ2-3,-,many,TRBV20-1,CSASSQSTDTQYF,TGCAGTGCTAGTTCTCAGTCCACAGATACGCAGTATTTT
TRBJ1-6,-,many,TRBV28,CASSNTGATFSSYNSPLHF,TGTGCCAGCAGTAACACCGGGGCGACTTTTAGCTCCTATAATTCACCCCTCCACTTT
TRBJ2-2,TRBD2,medium-sized,TRBV29-1,CSVGRGANTGELFF,TGCAGCGTTGGACGGGGGGCGAACACCGGGGAGCTGTTTTTT
TRBJ1-4,TRBD1,many,TRBV7-9,CASSARDRGNEKLFF,TGTGCCAGCAGCGCCCGGGACAGGGGAAATGAAAAACTGTTTTTT
TRBJ2-3,TRBD2,many,TRBV11-2,CASSALAGYTDTQYF,TGTGCCAGCAGCGCACTAGCGGGTTACACAGATACGCAGTATTTT
TRBJ1-1,TRBD1,many,TRBV29-1,CSTRDRGPNTEAFF,TGCAGCACCCGGGACAGGGGGCCGAACACTGAAGCTTTCTTT
TRBJ1-2,-,many,TRBV6-2/TRBV6-3,CASLGGGYTF,TGTGCCAGCCTCGGGGGGGGCTACACCTTC
TRBJ2-7,-,medium-sized,TRBV6-5,CASSISGPSYEQYF,TGTGCCAGCAGTATTTCGGGACCATCCTACGAGCAGTACTTC
TRBJ2-1,-,-,TRBV3-1,CACTQDGGGGDNEQFF,TGTGCCTGCACCCAAGATGGCGGAGGAGGGGACAATGAGCAGTTCTTC
TRBJ2-1,-,many,TRBV9,CASSVVDYEQFF,TGTGCCAGCAGCGTAGTTGATTATGAGCAGTTCTTC
TRBJ2-2,-,medium-sized,TRBV4-3,CASSQDPTSFRAGELFF,TGCGCCAGCAGCCAAGACCCGACTAGTTTTCGCGCCGGGGAGCTGTTTTTT
TRBJ2-1,TRBD2,few,TRBV27,CASSSRLAIYNEQFF,TGTGCCAGCAGTTCCCGACTAGCGATCTACAATGAGCAGTTCTTC
TRBJ2-3,TRBD2,-,TRBV20-1,CCARERGLAGADTQYF,TGCTGCGCTAGAGAAAGGGGACTAGCGGGGGCAGATACGCAGTATTTT
TRBJ2-1,TRBD2,many,TRBV19,CASSTTSGNEQFF,TGTGCCAGTAGTACGACTAGCGGCAATGAGCAGTTCTTC
TRBJ1-1,-,many,TRBV7-9,CASSLATVNTEAFF,TGTGCCAGCAGCTTAGCGACAGTGAACACTGAAGCTTTCTTT
TRBJ1-1,-,many,TRBV4-1,CASSQQTEIYTEAFF,TGCGCCAGCAGCCAACAAACAGAGATTTACACTGAAGCTTTCTTT
TRBJ1-1,-,many,TRBV5-4,CASSITPGDTEAFF,TGTGCCAGCAGCATCACCCCAGGGGATACTGAAGCTTTCTTT
TRBJ2-3,TRBD2,many,TRBV13,CASSERGSSTDTQYF,TGTGCCAGCAGCGAGCGGGGTTCTAGCACAGATACGCAGTATTTT
TRBJ1-1,-,many,TRBV5-1,CASSLGHGPEAFF,TGCGCCAGCAGCTTGGGACATGGTCCTGAAGCTTTCTTT
TRBJ2-6,-,medium-sized,TRBV9,CASSVDAYWAGANVLTF,TGTGCCAGCAGCGTAGACGCCTACTGGGCTGGGGCCAACGTCCTGACTTTC
TRBJ2-7,-,many,TRBV28,CASSSWTGLGLGDSYEQYF,TGTGCCAGCAGTTCCTGGACCGGCTTGGGGCTAGGGGACTCCTACGAGCAGTACTTC
TRBJ1-1,-,medium-sized,TRBV12-3/TRBV12-4,CASSPRGGFMNTEAFF,TGTGCCAGCAGTCCTAGGGGGGGATTCATGAACACTGAAGCTTTCTTT
TRBJ1-2,-,few,TRBV2,CASSDQGPKRGYTF,TGTGCCAGCAGTGACCAGGGCCCCAAAAGAGGCTACACCTTC
TRBJ1-2,-,many,TRBV11-2,CASSLGVRGPGVGYTF,TGTGCCAGCAGCTTAGGGGTGCGGGGGCCGGGTGTCGGCTACACCTTC
TRBJ1-6,-,many,TRBV11-2,CASSPDGLGSPLHF,TGTGCCAGCAGCCCGGACGGTTTAGGTTCACCCCTCCACTTT
TRBJ2-1,TRBD2,many,TRBV2,CASSEVRLAVFNEQFF,TGTGCCAGCAGTGAAGTGAGACTAGCGGTATTCAATGAGCAGTTCTTC
TRBJ2-2,-,medium-sized,TRBV29-1,CSVEKDTGELFF,TGCAGCGTTGAAAAAGATACCGGGGAGCTGTTTTTT